Listed here are 31 T cell receptor beta chains from one sample, sequenced in a study of shared clonotypes between healthy human individuals. Only in-frame clones appear in the TCRdb table, and some are missing; sequencing was by immunoSEQ multiplex PCR. The sample shows about 2 million clones, about 95% of them seen only once. CD45RO-negative, CCR7-selected cells formed the naive CD8 fraction, which excluded terminally differentiated effector memory CD45RA+ cells. The sample consisted of naive CD8+ T cells sorted from blood. These receptors were taken from a man between 18 and 35 years old in good health.

This rearrangement joins TRBV7-9 to TRBJ1-1, with D unclear. The CDR3 contains 14 residues. Per the germline V gene, CDR1 is SEHNR and CDR2 is FQNEAQ (reference sequence). The V end was cut by 5 bases, the J end by 3 bases, with 13 bases between. CDR3 sequence: CASSHRVTDTEAFF. CDR3 nucleotides: TGTGCCAGCAGCCACCGGGTTACAGACACTGAAGCTTTCTTT.

The chain combines TRBV14 with TRBJ2-3; TRBD2 matches 7 bases. This CDR3 is built from 17 residues. The ends lost 1 base at V and 1 base at J; junction bases unmatched: 8. Germline V lookup: CDR1 SGHDN, CDR2 FVKESK. CDR3 in DNA: TGTGCCAGCAGCCAAGTTTTGTCACGGGAGGGCACAGATACGCAGTATTTT. This codes for CASSQVLSREGTDTQYF.

This clone turned up a few times. V and J are TRBV2 and TRBJ1-3; D is ambiguous. Trimming left V 1 base short and J 0 bases short, with 16 bases between. CDR1 SNHLY and CDR2 FYNNEI come from the germline V gene. The length of the CDR3 is 18 residues. CDR3 loop: CASSEVAPGSDSGNTIYF. The CDR3 DNA is TGTGCCAGCAGTGAAGTCGCGCCAGGTTCAGACTCTGGAAACACCATATATTTT.

This chain connects TRBV5-1 to TRBJ2-7, with 7 positions matching TRBD1. Germline CDR1 SGHRS, CDR2 YFSETQ. The V segment lost 0 bases and the J segment 0 bases; nucleotides outside the gene matches: 6. This CDR3 is built from 16 residues. The DNA for the CDR3 is TGCGCCAGCAGCTTGGGACCGGGACAGCGCTCCTACGAGCAGTACTTC. The encoded protein is CASSLGPGQRSYEQYF. The whole variable domain, filled in from reference TRBV5-1 and TRBJ2-7, reads KAGVTQTPRYLIKTRGQQVTLSCSPISGHRSVSWYQQTPGQGLQFLFEYFSETQRNKGNFPGRFSGRQFSNSRSEMNVSTLELGDSALYLCASSLGPGQRSYEQYFGPGTRLTVT.

This rearrangement joins TRBV27 to TRBJ2-7; no reliable D call. CDR1 MNHEY and CDR2 SMNVEV come from the germline V gene (reference sequence). The CDR3 spans 15 residues. Deletions cut 2 bases from V and 0 bases from J, with 11 bases between. The CDR3 sequence: CASSLASWGSYEQYF. DNA of the CDR3: TGTGCCAGCAGTTTAGCATCTTGGGGCTCCTACGAGCAGTACTTC.

The CDR3 loop is CASSYNLAGGLFF. The CDR3 bases are TGTGCCAGCAGTTACAATCTAGCGGGAGGGCTGTTTTTT. This chain links TRBV6-5 with TRBJ2-2; TRBD2 agrees at 11 bases. CDR1 is MNHEY and CDR2 is SVGAGI in the germline V gene. V trimming: 2 bases; J trimming: 13 bases; junction bases outside the gene matches: 3. The CDR3 loop spans 13 amino acids.

The rearrangement uses TRBV5-6 and TRBJ2-2; unclear D gene. Deletions cut 1 base from V and 6 bases from J, with 4 bases between. The CDR3 contains 12 residues. Germline V gene sequence: CDR1 SGHDT, CDR2 YYEEEE. The CDR3 nucleotides read TGTGCCAGCAGCTTGTGGTCCGGGGAGCTGTTTTTT. Its protein is CASSLWSGELFF.

The rearrangement uses TRBV30 and TRBJ2-7; tentatively, D is TRBD2 (5 bases). The germline V gene has CDR1 GTSNPN and CDR2 SVGIG (reference sequence). The CDR3 is made up of 12 amino acids. V was cut by 7 bases and J by 3 bases, with 13 bases left in between. The CDR3 DNA is TGTGCCTCAACATCCGGGAACTACGAGCAGTACTTC. Protein product: CASTSGNYEQYF.

The V call is TRBV19, the J call TRBJ1-1, with D possibly TRBD1 on 6 matching bases. V was clipped by 3 bases and J by 4 bases, with 6 bases between them. The length of the CDR3 is 12 residues. From germline, CDR1 is LNHDA and CDR2 SQIVND (reference sequence). For the CDR3, the DNA is TGTGCCAGTAGTATGGACAGCACTGAAGCTTTCTTT. Protein product: CASSMDSTEAFF. Using reference TRBV19 and TRBJ1-1 for the parts outside the CDR3, the full variable domain is DGGITQSPKYLFRKEGQNVTLSCEQNLNHDAMYWYRQDPGQGLRLIYYSQIVNDFQKGDIAEGYSVSREKKESFPLTVTSAQKNPTAFYLCASSMDSTEAFFGQGTRLTVV.

The chain's CDR3 is CASSTADGPGGTDTQYF. In DNA, the CDR3 is TGTGCCAGCAGCACGGCGGACGGACCGGGAGGCACAGATACGCAGTATTTT. The rearrangement uses TRBV5-8 and TRBJ2-3; D perhaps matches TRBD2 (6 bases). This CDR3 has 17 residues. The germline V and J ends were trimmed by 4 bases and 1 base, with 19 bases remaining between them. CDR1 is SGHTS and CDR2 is YDEGEE in the germline V gene.

This clone has a single count. This sequence joins TRBV4-3 and TRBJ2-7, with D unresolved. With 4 bases removed from V and 3 bases from J, the gap between germline ends came to 13 bases. This CDR3 is 14 amino acids long. Germline CDR1 LGHNA, CDR2 YSLEER. The CDR3 here is CASSLRHEGYEQYF. CDR3 nucleotide sequence: TGCGCCAGCAGCCTCCGGCACGAAGGCTACGAGCAGTACTTC.

J is TRBJ1-4 and V is TRBV9; D gene ambiguous. The CDR3 loop spans 11 amino acids. Germline CDR1 and CDR2: SGDLS and YYNGEE. The V end was cut by 3 bases, the J end by 4 bases, with 1 base between. The CDR3: CASSDNEKLFF. For the CDR3, the DNA is TGTGCCAGCAGCGATAATGAAAAACTGTTTTTT.

V usage is TRBV19 and J usage is TRBJ2-2, with 7 bases identical to TRBD1. The CDR3 contains 14 residues. In germline, CDR1 is LNHDA, CDR2 SQIVND (reference sequence). The V gene end was trimmed by 10 bases and the J gene end by 4 bases; junction bases not matched to a gene: 9. The CDR3 protein is CATSTRDSTGELFF. The CDR3 DNA reads TGTGCCACTTCGACTCGGGACAGCACCGGGGAGCTGTTTTTT.

This chain connects TRBV10-3 to TRBJ2-3; 11 nucleotides agree with TRBD2. V shed 0 bases and J 2 bases; nucleotides not matched to a gene: 10. The CDR3 runs 19 residues. CDR1 and CDR2 from the germline V gene are ENHRY and SYGVKD. The CDR3 is CAISESRATSGKVTDTQYF. The CDR3 DNA reads as TGTGCCATCAGTGAGTCGAGGGCGACTAGCGGGAAGGTCACAGATACGCAGTATTTT.

This sequence joins TRBV5-4 and TRBJ1-3; no reliable D call. V was pared by 1 base and J by 4 bases, with 6 bases between. Germline lookup yields CDR1 SGHNT and CDR2 YYREEE (reference sequence). This CDR3 is built from 13 residues. CDR3 sequence (DNA): TGTGCCAGCAGCTTGCCGGGGGGAAACACCATATATTTT. It codes for CASSLPGGNTIYF.

This clone has more than one count but fewer than ten. The gene calls are TRBV19 and TRBJ2-7; a possible D gene is TRBD2 (6 bases). The V end was cut by 3 bases, the J end by 6 bases, with 12 bases between. Germline loops: CDR1 LNHDA, CDR2 SQIVND (reference sequence). The CDR3 contains 13 residues. The CDR3 nucleotides are TGTGCCAGTAGTATGGACCCGGGGGTCGAGCAGTACTTC. Protein sequence: CASSMDPGVEQYF. Supplemented by reference TRBV19 and TRBJ2-7, the full variable domain reads DGGITQSPKYLFRKEGQNVTLSCEQNLNHDAMYWYRQDPGQGLRLIYYSQIVNDFQKGDIAEGYSVSREKKESFPLTVTSAQKNPTAFYLCASSMDPGVEQYFGPGTRLTVT.

This clone was detected only once. The rearrangement links TRBV10-2 to TRBJ2-3; TRBD2 aligns across 8 bases. The CDR3 totals 16 residues. Germline loops: CDR1 WSHSY, CDR2 SAAADI. V gave up 4 bases and J gave up 2 bases; unmatched junction bases: 8. Here the CDR3 reads CASSGYSGGLTDTQYF. The CDR3 nucleotides read TGCGCCAGCAGTGGGTACAGCGGGGGACTCACAGATACGCAGTATTTT.

The gene calls are TRBV7-6 and TRBJ2-1; 14 nucleotides match TRBD2. The CDR3 consists of 15 residues. With V trimmed by 5 bases and J by 7 bases, 4 bases remained unmatched. Germline CDR1 reads SGHVS; CDR2 reads FNYEAQ. The CDR3 bases are TGTGCCAGCAGCCTCGGGACTAGCGGGAGTAATGAGCAGTTCTTC. It specifies CASSLGTSGSNEQFF.

The chain combines TRBV15 with TRBJ1-1; 10 nucleotides line up with TRBD1. The CDR3 runs to 15 residues. Germline CDR1 is LNHNV and CDR2 is YYDKDF (reference sequence). The V gene end was trimmed by 5 bases and the J gene end by 4 bases; junction bases not matched to a gene: 7. The CDR3 coding sequence is TGTGCCACCAGCCGCGGGACAGGGGCCTTCACTGAAGCTTTCTTT. Its protein product is CATSRGTGAFTEAFF. The full variable domain, with the rest looked up from reference TRBV15 and TRBJ1-1, is DAMVIQNPRYQVTQFGKPVTLSCSQTLNHNVMYWYQQKSSQAPKLLFHYYDKDFNNEADTPDNFQSRRPNTSFCFLDIRSPGLGDTAMYLCATSRGTGAFTEAFFGQGTRLTVV.

The J gene is TRBJ2-3, the V gene TRBV7-9; 14 nucleotides line up with TRBD2. The CDR3 is 18 amino acids. Germline assignment: CDR1 SEHNR and CDR2 FQNEAQ (reference sequence). V was pared by 4 bases and J by 0 bases, with 6 bases of the junction left unmatched. The CDR3 nucleotides are TGTGCCAGCAGCTCGGGACTAGCGGGAGTGGTGAGCACAGATACGCAGTATTTT. Its protein product is CASSSGLAGVVSTDTQYF.

The chain is built from TRBV4-1 and TRBJ1-5; D not certain. The germline gives CDR1 MGHRA, CDR2 YSYEKL. V was trimmed by 0 bases and J by 0 bases, leaving 9 bases between them. The CDR3 loop spans 16 amino acids. CDR3 protein: CASSQELGYSNQPQHF. In DNA, the CDR3 is TGCGCCAGCAGCCAAGAATTGGGTTATAGCAATCAGCCCCAGCATTTT.

The chain combines TRBV7-2 with TRBJ2-3, with a possible D match to TRBD2 (6 bases). Germline values: CDR1 SGHTA, CDR2 FQGNSA. The V end was cut by 4 bases, the J end by 0 bases, with 11 bases between. The length of the CDR3 is 15 residues. CDR3 nucleotide sequence: TGTGCCAGCAGCTGGGGCGGGACTAGCACAGATACGCAGTATTTT. Protein sequence: CASSWGGTSTDTQYF.

V gene TRBV4-1 combines with J gene TRBJ2-7, with D possibly TRBD1 on 5 matching bases. The CDR3 sequence is 15 residues long. The V and J ends lost 4 bases and 2 bases respectively, with 15 bases between them. CDR1 and CDR2 (germline): MGHRA, YSYEKL. CDR3 region: CASSPIQDSTYEQYF. Written as DNA, the CDR3 is TGCGCCAGCAGCCCCATACAAGACAGCACCTACGAGCAGTACTTC.

The rearrangement uses TRBV6-4 and TRBJ2-7, with 10 bases aligning to TRBD1. The CDR3 contains 17 residues. Germline V gene sequence: CDR1 MRHNA, CDR2 SNTAGT. The J segment lost 2 bases and the V segment lost 2 bases, leaving 9 bases of the junction unmatched. The CDR3 sequence: CASSDPIGDRGPYEQYF. The CDR3 bases are TGTGCCAGCAGTGACCCGATAGGGGACAGGGGTCCCTACGAGCAGTACTTC.

The V and J genes are TRBV7-9 and TRBJ2-1; D is unresolved. The germline V and J ends were trimmed by 7 bases and 0 bases, with 4 bases remaining between them. Germline CDR1 and CDR2: SEHNR and FQNEAQ (reference sequence). This CDR3 has 12 amino acids. In DNA, the CDR3 is TGTGCCAGCACTAGCTCCTACAATGAGCAGTTCTTC. This gives the protein CASTSSYNEQFF. The variable domain in full, with the rest retrieved from reference TRBV7-9 and TRBJ2-1, is DTGVSQNPRHKITKRGQNVTFRCDPISEHNRLYWYRQTLGQGPEFLTYFQNEAQLEKSRLLSDRFSAERPKGSFSTLEIQRTEQGDSAMYLCASTSSYNEQFFGPGTRLTVL.

The chain recombines TRBV6-6 with TRBJ1-1; D possibly corresponds to TRBD1 (5 bases). The CDR3 sequence is 12 residues long. Trimming took off 2 bases at V and 8 bases at J, with 9 bases between the two ends. Germline loops: CDR1 MNHNY, CDR2 SVGAGI (reference sequence). CDR3: CASSYGTREAFF. The CDR3 region has the DNA TGTGCCAGCAGTTACGGGACTAGAGAAGCTTTCTTT.

The V and J genes are TRBV29-1 and TRBJ2-7; TRBD1 matches 7 bases. Trimming cost V 7 bases and J 4 bases; bases outside gene matches: 7. Germline V lookup: CDR1 SQVTM, CDR2 ANQGSEA. The CDR3 covers 12 residues. The CDR3 region has the DNA TGCAGCGCAACACGGGACAGTTACGAGCAGTACTTC. It is translated as CSATRDSYEQYF.

This clone was seen just once. The chain is built from TRBV7-9 and TRBJ1-3; D gene unclear. The CDR3 covers 15 residues. Per germline, CDR1 SEHNR and CDR2 FQNEAQ (reference sequence). V was trimmed by 0 bases and J by 2 bases, leaving 8 bases between them. This chain's CDR3 is CASSLAASTGNTIYF. The CDR3 nucleotides read TGTGCCAGCAGCTTAGCGGCGAGTACTGGAAACACCATATATTTT.

The chain is built from TRBV29-1 and TRBJ2-4; D gene unclear. Germline V gene lookup returns CDR1 SQVTM and CDR2 ANQGSEA. CDR3 length: 13 residues. Deletions cut 0 bases from V and 0 bases from J, with 3 bases between. The CDR3 protein is CSVEEGAKNIQYF. CDR3 DNA sequence: TGCAGCGTTGAAGAGGGAGCCAAAAACATTCAGTACTTC.

To note about this clone: The identical CDR3 is also encoded by other nucleotide sequences in the sample. V gene TRBV19 combines with J gene TRBJ2-7, with no clear D. The CDR3 length is 13 residues. In germline, CDR1 is LNHDA, CDR2 SQIVND (reference sequence). V was cut by 3 bases and J by 1 base, with 7 bases left in between. This CDR3 is CASSMGLSYEQYF. Written as DNA, the CDR3 is TGTGCCAGTAGTATGGGGTTGTCCTACGAGCAGTACTTC.

The chain employs TRBV27 and TRBJ1-1; the D is unclear. The germline gives CDR1 MNHEY, CDR2 SMNVEV (reference sequence). This CDR3 region has 14 residues. Trimming stripped 2 bases from V and 3 bases from J, with 10 bases between. CDR3 sequence (DNA): TGTGCCAGCAGTTTACTATCCGAGCACACTGAAGCTTTCTTT. Its protein product is CASSLLSEHTEAFF.